The text below deals with one T cell receptor (beta chain). Its antigen is unidentified. The sample originates from a study of cytomegalovirus exposure and HLA in healthy donors. Amplification used 60 Vbeta primers and 13 Jbeta primers. Method: immunoSEQ multiplex PCR; TCRdb's copy keeps in-frame clones and lacks some. The sample shows about 170,000 clones, about 85% of them seen only once. Whole-study results and caveats: Relative to the approximately 700-donor mean, N-insertions were reportedly fewer in an Asian-associated ancestry cluster in a later analysis. The listing of roughly 160 TCR beta chains classed them as cytomegalovirus-associated. Earlier results showed most TCR beta V segments being productive about 87% or about 30% of the time.

Germline values: CDR1 MNHEY, CDR2 SVGAGI. Trimming removed 6 bases from V and 4 bases from J, with 10 bases in between. The CDR3 runs 13 residues. The TCR originated in a boy between 2 and 10 years old in good health and CMV-seronegative. The sample consisted of PBMCs. The genes are TRBV6-5 and TRBJ1-5; a weak D match, TRBD1 (6 bases). The CDR3 DNA reads as TGTGCCAGCAGAAGGACAGCTAATCAGCCCCAGCATTTT. This encodes CASRRTANQPQHF.